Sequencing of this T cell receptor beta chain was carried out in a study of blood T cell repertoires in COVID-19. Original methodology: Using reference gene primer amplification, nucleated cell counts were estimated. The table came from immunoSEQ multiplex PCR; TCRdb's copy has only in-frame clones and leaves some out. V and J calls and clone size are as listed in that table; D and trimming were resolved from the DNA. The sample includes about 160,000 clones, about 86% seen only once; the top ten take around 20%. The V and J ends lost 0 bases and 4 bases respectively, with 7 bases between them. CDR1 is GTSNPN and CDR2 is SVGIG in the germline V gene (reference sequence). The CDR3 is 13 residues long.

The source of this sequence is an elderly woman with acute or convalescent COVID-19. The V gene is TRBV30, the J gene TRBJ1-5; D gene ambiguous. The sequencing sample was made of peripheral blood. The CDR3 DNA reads TGTGCCTGGAGTGTACAACAAAATCAGCCCCAGCATTTT. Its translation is CAWSVQQNQPQHF.